This T cell receptor beta chain was observed in a study of CD8+ T cells in alopecia areata. RNA was isolated and reverse transcribed to cDNA, the sequencing template. Using immunoSEQ multiplex PCR, the repertoire was profiled, and TCRdb retains in-frame clones only, with some absent. The sample gives approximately 100,000 clones, 35% to 50% of which show up once; 0.79% is in the top ten. This TCR was sampled from a human donor with alopecia areata. Sequenced material: CD4+ T cells sorted from blood.

The CDR3, as DNA: TGTGCCTGGATCTCGGCCAGGGCCAAGCTGCAGTTCTTC. This sequence encodes CAWISARAKLQFF. The V call is TRBV30, the J call TRBJ2-1, with TRBD1 as a possible D gene (5 bases). Trimming removed 4 bases from V and 12 bases from J, with 19 bases in between. The CDR3 consists of 13 residues. The V gene's germline CDR1 is GTSNPN and CDR2 SVGIG (reference sequence).